The 2 T cell receptor beta chains given below trace back to one sample, sequenced in a study of vaccination and CD4 T cells after COVID-19 (dated by TCRdb to the early 2020s). The treatment or condition label here, explained by the study, means: roughly 10-day PBMC culture with coronavirus spike peptide pools or control peptides (ViraFEST assay). Their cognate antigens are unknown. Library preparation was by PCR. The sequencing machine was an Illumina iSeq 100. DNA from cultured CD4+ T cells was subjected to TCR sequencing with the Oncomine TCR Beta short-read assay at the Johns Hopkins FTIC core. TCRdb reprocessed the public reads (quality trimming at Q25 with fastp, clone calling with MiXCR) and kept in-frame beta chains. Rows with one shared CDR3 protein collapse into an entry with the most common genes and DNA. In all, the sample holds 20,000 to 25,000 distinct CDR3 sequences, and about 48% of those were seen once. The top ten hold roughly 4.8% of the sample.

Sequencing was performed on CD4+ T cells from blood, cultured in vitro. The receptors derive from a human donor who had recovered from COVID-19.

The chain employs TRBV7-8 and TRBJ2-7; the match to TRBD2 covers 9 bases. CDR1 SGHVS and CDR2 FQNEAQ come from the germline V gene. This CDR3 is 16 amino acids long. With 2 bases clipped from V and 0 bases from J, the junction kept 5 bases outside the gene matches. The CDR3 nucleotides are TGTGCCAGCAGCTTAACGCTAGCGGGACTCTCCTACGAGCAGTACTTC. Protein sequence: CASSLTLAGLSYEQYF.

In its sample, this clonotype was seen a few times. The chain joins TRBV18 to TRBJ1-2; TRBD1 might be the D (6 bases). V was pared by 3 bases and J by 4 bases, with 15 bases between. Per the germline V gene, CDR1 is KGHSH and CDR2 is LQKENI. The CDR3 has 15 residues. CDR3 residues: CASSPGAGGGYGYTF. CDR3 DNA sequence: TGTGCCAGCTCACCCGGCGCCGGGGGCGGCTATGGCTACACCTTC.